The 18 T cell receptor beta chains below were found in one sample sequenced in a study of tumor-infiltrating lymphocytes in primary liver carcinoma (dated by TCRdb to about 2017). The sequencer listed for this sample is Illumina HiSeq 2500. Using a constant-region primer and ProtoScript II reverse transcriptase, TCRbeta-specific cDNA was reverse-transcribed from around 520 ng total RNA. The TCRbeta libraries were prepared through three rounds of nested multiplex PCR following a slightly modified ARM-PCR procedure. Each of the first two PCR rounds ran for around 10 cycles using multiplex TRBV1-TRBV30 forward primers together with a Cbeta reverse primer. Using fastp trimming at Q25 and MiXCR clonotype assembly, TCRdb reanalyzed the public sequencing data and kept in-frame beta chains. For every CDR3 protein sequence, its rows merge into one entry that carries the most common genes and DNA. For this sample there are about 78,000 distinct CDR3 sequences; about 70% appear just once. The ten largest make up approximately 13% of the sample.

Total RNA and DNA were co-extracted from 20-30 mg of bulk tissue with the AllPrep DNA/RNA mini kit, without cell sorting. What was sequenced was liver tumor tissue from sampling region 4. The cell subset or site label on this specimen signifies: tumor region T4, right-lateral pole. These TCRs come from a woman aged 55-75 years with primary liver carcinoma and hepatitis B virus infection.

This clonotype occurred many times. The rearrangement links TRBV12-3 or TRBV12-4 to TRBJ1-5, with a weak D call TRBD1 (5 bases). The CDR3 sequence is 15 residues long. The V end lost 5 bases, the J end lost 7 bases, and 18 bases lay between the germline ends. The CDR3 here is CASSPLSGGGQPQHF. CDR3 nucleotides: TGTGCCAGCAGTCCCCTGTCCGGCGGGGGACAGCCCCAGCATTTT.

With regard to this clonotype: At one boundary the junction diverges from the germline segment, which might be a read error. The J gene is TRBJ2-3, the V gene TRBV12-3 or TRBV12-4; the match to TRBD1 covers 7 bases. The CDR3 has 15 residues. This CDR3 reads CSSSLRGPNTDTQYF. The DNA for the CDR3 is TGTTCCAGCAGCCTTAGGGGGCCTAACACAGATACGCAGTATTTT.

Comment on this clonotype: A much larger clonotype is one base distant, so this may be a read error. This chain links TRBV28 with TRBJ1-2; 7 bases align to TRBD1. V shed 6 bases and J 7 bases; nucleotides not matched to a gene: 14. Per germline, CDR1 MDHEN and CDR2 SYDVKM. This CDR3 spans 15 amino acids. CDR3 sequence: CASREGSGGAGGYTF. CDR3 nucleotide sequence: TGTGCCAGCAGGGAGGGATCAGGGGGTGCCGGTGGCTACACCTTC.

This clonotype was observed a single time. The chain has TRBV12-3 or TRBV12-4 and TRBJ1-2, with D maybe TRBD1 (6 bases). Deletions cut 11 bases from V and 8 bases from J, with 36 bases between. The CDR3 loop spans 18 amino acids. The CDR3 sequence: CARSERGGRPTTNVGYTF. Here the CDR3 DNA reads TGTGCCCGTAGCGAAAGGGGGGGGCGCCCCACAACTAATGTAGGCTACACCTTC.

Points on this clonotype: At one boundary the junction diverges from the germline segment, which might be a read error. The genes are TRBV30 and TRBJ2-1; no clear D gene. Germline CDR1 is GTSNPN and CDR2 is SVGIG (reference sequence). This CDR3 contains 12 residues. CDR3 residues: CAWRRWNNEQFF. The CDR3 nucleotides are TGTGCCTGGAGGCGGTGGAACAATGAACAGTTCTTC.

This clonotype showed up many times. The chain has TRBV30 and TRBJ1-6, with D perhaps matching TRBD1 (6 bases). From germline, CDR1 is GTSNPN and CDR2 SVGIG (reference sequence). The CDR3 loop spans 13 amino acids. As DNA, the CDR3 is TGTGCTGCTAGGGGGGAATATAATTCACCCCTCCACTTT. This codes for CAARGEYNSPLHF.

This clonotype was picked up one time. V gene TRBV6-5 combines with J gene TRBJ2-7; D ambiguous. Germline lookup yields CDR1 MNHEY and CDR2 SVGAGI. This CDR3 comprises 14 residues. V shed 5 bases and J shed 4 bases, with 15 bases lying between them. CDR3 protein: CASSQDKDGYEQYF. The CDR3, as DNA: TGTGCCAGCAGTCAAGATAAGGACGGATACGAGCAGTACTTC.

A remark on this clonotype: Since a much larger clone is just one base distant, this may be a read error. The chain recombines TRBV6-1 with TRBJ2-7, with D perhaps TRBD1 (6 bases). The CDR3 spans 16 residues. Germline loops: CDR1 MNHNS, CDR2 SASEGT. V was clipped by 4 bases and J by 8 bases, with 24 bases between them. CDR3 in amino acids: CASSGQDRRLRYKQYF. Here the CDR3 DNA reads TGTGCCAGCAGTGGCCAAGACAGGAGGCTGCGTTACAAGCAGTACTTC.

Comments on this clonotype: A read error may account for a junction end that differs from germline. The rearrangement links TRBV12-3 or TRBV12-4 to TRBJ1-2, with D unclear. This CDR3 comprises 16 residues. CDR3 sequence reads: CASSLEGLTDNYGYIF. Written as DNA, the CDR3 is TGTGCCAGCAGTTTAGAAGGTCTAACTGATAATTATGGCTACATCTTC.

The chain employs TRBV7-9 and TRBJ2-5; no clear D gene. V was shortened by 1 base and J by 2 bases, with 20 bases between the two germline ends. The germline CDR1 and CDR2 sequences are SEHNR and FQNEAQ (reference sequence). The CDR3 sequence is 18 residues long. DNA for the CDR3: TGTGCCAGCAGCTTAGGGGCCAGCTCTGTGGGCACACAAGAGACCCAGTACTTC. It codes for CASSLGASSVGTQETQYF.

This clonotype turned up a few times. The chain recombines TRBV2 with TRBJ2-2; 15 bases fit TRBD2. V was pared by 6 bases and J by 5 bases, with 1 base of the junction left unmatched. This CDR3 comprises 15 residues. CDR1 and CDR2 from the germline V gene are SNHLY and FYNNEI. Here the CDR3 reads CASRGLAGGTGELFF. For the CDR3, the DNA is TGTGCCAGCAGGGGACTAGCGGGAGGTACCGGGGAGCTGTTTTTT.

Points on this clonotype: A single base separates this from a much larger clone, so it may be a read error. The J gene is TRBJ1-2, the V gene TRBV28; D gene uncertain. V lost 1 base to trimming and J lost 5 bases, with 20 bases between them. Germline CDR1 reads MDHEN; CDR2 reads SYDVKM. CDR3 length: 17 amino acids. In DNA form, the CDR3 reads TGTGCCAGCAGTTTATCTTCGGAAGGGCCCCAAGGATATGGCTACACCTTC. Translating it yields CASSLSSEGPQGYGYTF.

At least ten counts were recorded for this clonotype. This chain joins TRBV5-1 and TRBJ1-1, with TRBD1 matching over 10 bases. CDR3 length equals 19 residues. Looked up from germline, CDR1 is SGHRS and CDR2 is YFSETQ. V was pared by 4 bases and J by 1 base, with 16 bases of the junction left unmatched. CDR3 nucleotide sequence: TGCGCCAGCAGCGCGGGGGACAGGGGACACCTTTATAAGAACACTGAAGCTTTCTTT. Translating gives CASSAGDRGHLYKNTEAFF.

The chain has TRBV28 and TRBJ1-5; D not resolved. This CDR3 spans 14 amino acids. Trimming shortened V by 9 bases and J by 3 bases, and 15 bases separated the two germline ends. Germline V gives CDR1 MDHEN, CDR2 SYDVKM. The CDR3 spells CASSPSEVNQPQHF. In nucleotides, the CDR3 is TGTGCCAGTAGTCCCAGTGAAGTCAATCAGCCCCAGCATTTT.

The chain is built from TRBV20-1 and TRBJ2-2; TRBD2 matches at 10 bases. V lost 0 bases and J lost 5; bases outside the gene matches: 9. Germline V gene sequence: CDR1 DFQATT, CDR2 SNEGSKA (reference sequence). This CDR3 contains 17 residues. The CDR3 reads CSARDTEAGGWTGELFF. The CDR3 nucleotides read TGCAGTGCTAGAGACACGGAAGCGGGAGGGTGGACCGGGGAGCTGTTTTTT.

About this clonotype: One end of the junction is discordant with germline, which a read error may explain. This chain connects TRBV6-5 to TRBJ1-4, with D maybe TRBD1 (6 bases). Germline loops: CDR1 MNHEY, CDR2 SVGAGI. The CDR3 extends over 14 amino acids. The CDR3 sequence is CASNWTATNERLFF. In DNA, the CDR3 is TGTGCCAGCAATTGGACAGCAACTAATGAAAGACTGTTTTTT.

As to this clonotype: This clone may be a read error of a much larger clone one base away. The chain links TRBV7-3 to TRBJ2-2, with TRBD2 as a possible D gene (6 bases). V lost 1 base, J lost 7 bases, and 13 bases lay in between. The CDR3 has 15 residues. CDR1 and CDR2 (germline): SGHTA, FQGTGA. The chain's CDR3 is CASSLNGGYGGELFF. CDR3 bases: TGTGCCAGCAGCTTAAATGGAGGGTACGGCGGGGAGCTGTTTTTT.

This clonotype was seen a few times. A much larger clone differs by one base, so this may be a read error. CDR3 region: CASTPQDTTNEKLFF. The DNA for the CDR3 is TGTGCCAGCACCCCACAGGACACAACTAATGAAAAACTGTTTTTT. This sequence joins TRBV28 and TRBJ1-4; possibly TRBD1 for D (5 bases). CDR1 and CDR2 from the germline V gene are MDHEN and SYDVKM. V lost 7 bases, J lost 0 bases, and 12 bases lay in between. The CDR3 totals 15 residues.